Shown below are 22 T cell receptor beta chains from a single sample sequenced in a study of PD-1 blockade in classical Hodgkin lymphoma (dated by TCRdb to the early 2020s). In light of the paper, this sample's time point label describes: cycle 1 day 1 (C1D1), immediately before nivolumab initiation. Relapse after autologous stem cell transplantation had occurred in all trial patients, and cohorts A, B and C were distinguished by prior brentuximab vedotin exposure. A Miltenyi CD8+ T cell isolation kit was used for magnetic negative selection to purify CD8+ T cells from thawed PBMCs. Library preparation employed the immunoSEQ multiplex PCR assay. This immuneACCESS table, as held by TCRdb, lists in-frame sequences with V and J called but not all clones. Of the missing ones, under half trace to an unresolved V gene in checked studies; the others have no known cause. The sample data list roughly 28,000 clones, and 85% to 90% of these were observed just once. The ten largest clones add up to approximately 6.8% of the sample.

The starting material was CD8+ T cells from blood, obtained at baseline. Source of these receptors: a human donor with classical Hodgkin lymphoma.

The rearrangement joins TRBV7-3 to TRBJ2-5, with D possibly matching TRBD1 (6 bases). Germline V gives CDR1 SGHTA, CDR2 FQGTGA. The CDR3 runs to 16 residues. The V gene lost 1 base and the J gene lost 1 base, with 13 bases spanning the gap. The DNA for the CDR3 is TGTGCCAGCAGCTTAAGGGACATCCATCTCCAAGAGACCCAGTACTTC. Translating gives CASSLRDIHLQETQYF.

V usage is TRBV2 and J usage is TRBJ1-2; D is unresolved. The V end was cut by 1 base, the J end by 1 base, with 10 bases between. There are 15 residues in the CDR3. Germline CDR1 and CDR2: SNHLY and FYNNEI. The CDR3 loop is CASSEVRWGNYGYTF. CDR3 nucleotides: TGTGCCAGCAGTGAAGTAAGGTGGGGTAACTATGGCTACACCTTC.

V is TRBV11-2 and J is TRBJ2-6; unclear D gene. The V end was cut by 7 bases, the J end by 0 bases, with 7 bases between. CDR3 length equals 14 residues. Germline V CDR1 and CDR2: SGHAT, FQNNGV. CDR3 amino acids: CASIPYSGANVLTF. The CDR3 DNA reads TGTGCCAGCATCCCCTACTCTGGGGCCAACGTCCTGACTTTC.

This chain links TRBV19 with TRBJ2-5; 9 bases map to TRBD1. The CDR3 runs 15 residues. The V and J ends lost 9 bases and 5 bases, in that order; junction bases with no gene match: 13. Germline CDR1 is LNHDA and CDR2 is SQIVND (reference sequence). In DNA, the CDR3 is TGTGCCAGCTCGCGGGGCGACAGGGGGGCTGAGACCCAGTACTTC. Translated, it gives CASSRGDRGAETQYF. Variable domain in full (rest from reference TRBV19 and TRBJ2-5): DGGITQSPKYLFRKEGQNVTLSCEQNLNHDAMYWYRQDPGQGLRLIYYSQIVNDFQKGDIAEGYSVSREKKESFPLTVTSAQKNPTAFYLCASSRGDRGAETQYFGPGTRLLVL.

This clone rates as hyperexpanded. The chain combines TRBV14 with TRBJ2-3; no clear D gene. V lost 3 bases and J lost 4, with 2 bases in between. The germline CDR1 and CDR2 sequences are SGHDN and FVKESK. The length of the CDR3 is 11 residues. The CDR3 DNA sequence: TGTGCCAGCAGCCAGTCAGATACGCAGTATTTT. Protein: CASSQSDTQYF. The full variable domain, in which reference TRBV14 and TRBJ2-3 provide the parts outside the CDR3, is EAGVTQFPSHSVIEKGQTVTLRCDPISGHDNLYWYRRVMGKEIKFLLHFVKESKQDESGMPNNRFLAERTGGTYSTLKVQPAELEDSGVYFCASSQSDTQYFGPGTRLTVL.

This clone was recorded once. This sequence joins TRBV5-1 and TRBJ2-3, with D maybe TRBD1 (6 bases). V was pared by 4 bases and J by 2 bases, with 14 bases between. The CDR3 runs to 15 residues. Germline V lookup: CDR1 SGHRS, CDR2 YFSETQ. Here the CDR3 reads CASSQRTDFTDTQYF. The CDR3 DNA reads TGCGCCAGCAGCCAAAGGACAGACTTCACAGATACGCAGTATTTT.

This rearrangement joins TRBV28 to TRBJ1-5; D unclear. CDR3 size: 14 residues. The germline V and J ends were trimmed by 5 bases and 6 bases, with 14 bases remaining between them. Germline V gene sequence: CDR1 MDHEN, CDR2 SYDVKM. CDR3 coding DNA: TGTGCCAGCAGTCCCAGGAATGGGCGTCAGCCCCAGCATTTT. This codes for CASSPRNGRQPQHF.

The chain carries TRBV27 and TRBJ2-1, with 8 bases that match TRBD1. The CDR3 extends over 13 amino acids. V was clipped by 7 bases and J by 8 bases; unmatched bases: 7. Per the germline V gene, CDR1 is MNHEY and CDR2 is SMNVEV (reference sequence). The CDR3 region has the DNA TGTGCCAGCAACGGACAGGGTGTCGATGAGCAGTTCTTC. Protein: CASNGQGVDEQFF.

J is TRBJ2-7 and V is TRBV28; TRBD2 aligns across 15 bases. The V gene end was trimmed by 5 bases and the J gene end by 5 bases; junction bases not matched to a gene: 7. Germline CDR1 MDHEN, CDR2 SYDVKM. The CDR3 length is 16 residues. In DNA form, the CDR3 reads TGTGCCAGCAGTCCCGGACTAGCGGGAGGGCCGGACGAGCAGTACTTC. This translates into CASSPGLAGGPDEQYF.

V gene TRBV10-3 combines with J gene TRBJ2-7; 9 positions match TRBD1. With 6 bases clipped from V and 5 bases from J, the junction kept 8 bases outside the gene matches. From germline, CDR1 is ENHRY and CDR2 SYGVKD. This CDR3 spans 14 amino acids. This CDR3 reads CAISPGTGSHEQYF. For the CDR3, the DNA is TGTGCCATCAGCCCCGGGACAGGGTCCCACGAGCAGTACTTC.

The CDR3 loop reads CASTYSGVMDGYTF. CDR3 nucleotides: TGTGCCAGCACATACAGTGGGGTTATGGATGGCTACACCTTC. J is TRBJ1-2 and V is TRBV6-5; D is ambiguous. The germline V and J ends were trimmed by 7 bases and 6 bases, with 18 bases remaining between them. Germline CDR1 is MNHEY and CDR2 is SVGAGI. The CDR3 is 14 residues long.

This sequence joins TRBV5-6 and TRBJ2-1; 8 bases map to TRBD2. CDR1 is SGHDT, CDR2 YYEEEE, per germline. The CDR3 covers 18 residues. The V segment lost 4 bases and the J segment 0 bases; nucleotides outside the gene matches: 12. CDR3 in DNA: TGTGCCAGCAGCACGGCCCTAGCGGGCATCCTCTCCTACAATGAGCAGTTCTTC. This codes for CASSTALAGILSYNEQFF.

This clone was counted a single time. The chain recombines TRBV7-9 with TRBJ2-3, with 8 bases lining up with TRBD2. The junction had 8 bases not matched to a gene; V was cut back by 7 bases and J by 2 bases. The CDR3 totals 15 residues. Germline V gene sequence: CDR1 SEHNR, CDR2 FQNEAQ (reference sequence). This chain's CDR3 is CASIAFGRVTDTQYF. The CDR3 DNA reads TGTGCCAGCATTGCCTTCGGGAGGGTCACAGATACGCAGTATTTT.

V is TRBV4-1 and J is TRBJ2-1; no definite D call. The CDR3 has 12 amino acids. Germline assignment: CDR1 MGHRA and CDR2 YSYEKL. V was trimmed by 2 bases and J by 8 bases, leaving 7 bases between them. In DNA, the CDR3 is TGCGCCAGCAGCCAAACCGATTATGAGCAGTTCTTC. Translated, it gives CASSQTDYEQFF.

The chain carries TRBV7-8 and TRBJ2-1, with TRBD2 matching 9 bases. From germline, CDR1 is SGHVS and CDR2 FQNEAQ. Losses at the gene ends were 3 bases for V and 6 bases for J; bases not matched to a gene: 3. CDR3 length: 14 residues. The CDR3 nucleotides read TGTGCCAGCAGCTTCCCGGGACTAGCCAATGAGCAGTTCTTC. Residues: CASSFPGLANEQFF.

This sequence joins TRBV4-2 and TRBJ2-1; tentatively, D is TRBD2 (5 bases). This CDR3 spans 16 amino acids. Germline CDR1 is LGHNA and CDR2 is YNFKEQ. The ends were cut back, 4 bases at V and 3 bases at J, with 16 bases in the middle. The CDR3 here is CASSLKRLQDYNEQFF. Here the CDR3 DNA reads TGTGCCAGCAGCCTAAAGCGGCTCCAAGACTACAATGAGCAGTTCTTC.

This clone was recorded once. The chain links TRBV27 to TRBJ2-7, with D possibly called TRBD1 or TRBD2 (5 bases each). Germline assignment: CDR1 MNHEY and CDR2 SMNVEV (reference sequence). The CDR3 covers 13 residues. Trimming left V 3 bases short and J 7 bases short, with 13 bases between. The CDR3, as DNA: TGTGCCAGCAGTTTCGGGACCCCGGGGGAGCAGTACTTC. Its translation: CASSFGTPGEQYF.

The chain joins TRBV27 to TRBJ2-7; no reliable D call. Trimming cost V 0 bases and J 5 bases, with 8 bases left between them. Germline CDR1 is MNHEY and CDR2 is SMNVEV (reference sequence). The CDR3 totals 13 residues. CDR3 nucleotide sequence: TGTGCCAGCAGTTTATCCCGCGGAGACGAGCAGTACTTC. It encodes CASSLSRGDEQYF.

The V gene is TRBV5-6, the J gene TRBJ1-5; possibly TRBD1 for D (6 bases). The CDR3 covers 14 residues. Trimming cost V 1 base and J 6 bases, with 11 bases left between them. Germline-derived CDR1 and CDR2 are SGHDT and YYEEEE. CDR3 loop: CASSLRPQGQPQHF. Here the CDR3 DNA reads TGTGCCAGCAGCTTGCGCCCACAGGGTCAGCCCCAGCATTTT.

The chain links TRBV27 to TRBJ1-1; no clear D. The V and J ends lost 5 bases and 1 base respectively, with 8 bases between them. Germline V gene sequence: CDR1 MNHEY, CDR2 SMNVEV (reference sequence). CDR3 length equals 13 residues. CDR3 in amino acids: CASSISPNTEAFF. The CDR3 bases are TGTGCCAGCAGTATCTCGCCGAACACTGAAGCTTTCTTT.

This sequence joins TRBV29-1 and TRBJ1-2, with no clear D. Germline values: CDR1 SQVTM, CDR2 ANQGSEA. This CDR3 comprises 9 residues. V lost 3 bases, J lost 8 bases, and 4 bases lay in between. The CDR3 loop reads CSVEPGYTF. The CDR3 DNA reads as TGCAGCGTTGAGCCCGGCTACACCTTC.

The J gene is TRBJ2-7, the V gene TRBV9; possibly TRBD2 for D (5 bases). Between the trimmed V and J ends, which lost 5 bases and 2 bases, there was a span of 14 bases. From germline, CDR1 is SGDLS and CDR2 YYNGEE. The CDR3 length is 14 residues. CDR3 residues: CASSTQDSTYEQYF. The CDR3 nucleotides are TGTGCCAGCAGTACCCAGGACTCCACCTACGAGCAGTACTTC.